This entry is about one TCR beta chain. Its target antigen remains unknown. It has no much larger one-base neighbor in the sample; base qualities were not kept. Healthy HIV-negative adults with no recently reported acute infections or vaccinations were included as donors. Only Caucasian adults living in Nashville, Tennessee, USA were represented among the donors. CD4+ T cells were enriched by magnetic negative selection; naive cells were then positively selected on CD45RA, and the negative fraction formed the memory subset. After blood collection by leukapheresis, PBMCs were isolated using Ficoll-Histopaque density gradient centrifugation and then cryopreserved in the vapor phase of liquid nitrogen. Purity and quantity of every magnetically sorted T cell population were checked by analytical flow cytometry. Each sorted fraction had its genomic DNA isolated and then quantified by UV absorbance on a Nanodrop 2000c.

The data stem from a study of shared clonotypes between healthy human individuals (dated by TCRdb to 2019 to 2021). A note on the overall study: A couple of women and a few men aged 18 to 49 years were included in the cohort. For each donor, CD4 naive and CD4 memory were each run on three plates, CD8 naive on two plates, and CD8 memory on one plate. Blood TCR repertoires of 5 or 6 healthy adults were deeply sequenced to estimate repertoire size and the extent of clonotype sharing between individuals. To increase sequencing depth and limit assay-specific biases, different laboratories used diverse techniques to prepare libraries and sequence TCR repertoires. Per donor, leukapheresis produced somewhere between about 0.8 and 9 billion PBMCs. Study-level results and caveats: Naive subsets generally had larger estimated clonotype richness than memory subsets. Rarefaction of sorted-subset datasets indicated incomplete sequencing despite the large sequencing depth. Higher generation probabilities were observed for clonotypes shared by all four sorted-subset donors than for non-shared clonotypes. Pairwise subsampling led to the expectation that sequencing depth would affect the degree of clonotype sharing among donors. Because the study included a small number of donors, the genetic and exposure-history diversity represented was limited. Sampling was restricted to blood, and TCR repertoires in tissues likely differ from the TCR repertoires found in blood. Across a few donors, around 5% of naive CD4, roughly 3.3% of naive CD8, under 2.5% of memory CD4, and about 0.44% of memory CD8 clonotypes were shared.

Using the deep immunoSEQ assay, multiplex PCR amplified TCR CDR3 regions from genomic DNA. Genomic DNA extracted from each cell subset was distributed evenly over all wells of several immunoSEQ 96-well plates, and each plate served as one replicate. For sorted subsets, each replicate PCR was loaded with approximately 0.2 ug genomic DNA, equivalent to 32,000 or so T cell genomes. Purified libraries were quantified with a Qubit 3.0 fluorometer, sized on a Bioanalyzer 2100, and re-quantified with the KAPA Library Quantification kit. A separate single-read 150-cycle Illumina NextSeq 550 flow cell was used to sequence each immunoSEQ 96-well plate. In the paper's pipeline: Because the immunoSEQ output held only junctional sequences and lacked quality scores, the filtering could not match the filtering applied to full-length reads. Sequences were annotated with PyIR, a Python wrapper for IgBLAST v1.9, using IMGT germline references to assign V/J genes and CDR3. Reads were filtered out if the reads had weak V/J assignments (E-value above 1e-6), no CDR3, stop codons, out-of-frame junctions, or ambiguous translated residues. V3J clonotypes were defined as sequences sharing the same inferred V gene, J gene, and CDR3 amino acid sequence. The percentage overlap between two repertoires was calculated by dividing the number of shared unique clonotypes by the size of the smaller repertoire. Three approaches were used to assess repertoire richness: RTK rarefaction, the Chao1 estimator, and Recon v2.1 estimates of unobserved clonotypes. Generation probabilities for all TCRbeta clonotypes obtained by the gDNA method from a handful of donors were computed using OLGA. TCRdb holds this immuneACCESS table with in-frame rearrangements only. Some clones are missing; in checked studies, unresolved V genes explain under half, and the rest has no known cause. D and trimming come from the DNA, and the V and J calls and clone size come from that table. Present in this sample are over 2 million clones, 80% to 95% of which were seen just once. The ten largest account for approximately 0.39% of the sample.

The source is a man aged 18 to 35 in good health. Some clones in this sample may be carry-over from other donors' samples. The specimen sequenced was naive CD4+ T cells from PBMCs. The cell subset or site label, as the study defines it: CD45RA+ positively selected.

CDR3 region: CASSTGAGDSDTQYF. The DNA reads as follows: TGTGCCAGCAGTACCGGCGCGGGAGATTCAGATACGCAGTATTTT. The receptor chain draws on TRBV6-4 and TRBJ2-3; TRBD2 matches 7 bases in the middle. The germline V gene gives CDR1 as MRHNA and CDR2 as SNTAGT. Trimming removed 5 bases from V and 4 bases from J; the gene matches leave 9 bases unexplained. Including cysteine and phenylalanine, the CDR3 has 15 amino acids. Only the CDR3 part of the read is kept: 45 bases, read in frame from the first base.